A selection of T cell receptor beta chains follows, all from one sample in a study of T cell clonotyping in hematopoietic cell transplantation. Profiled with immunoSEQ multiplex PCR; TCRdb holds only in-frame clones, not every one. This sample has several thousand clones; approximately 98% occur once, and the top ten carry just under 0.65%. Here the sequenced sample was PBMCs, taken 30 days after allogeneic stem cell transplant. The receptors stem from a male patient aged 55 to 70 who had an allogeneic stem cell transplant from a related donor, so the T cells may come from the graft donor. Some clones in this sample may be carry-over from other donors' samples. CDR3s include the opening cysteine and the closing phenylalanine or tryptophan. The D gene is left open where the match is weak. Expanded clones get a size class; other rows say once, few or many, or leave the size out.

d_call,v_call,j_call,clone_size,cdr3_nt,cdr3_aa
NA,TRBV9,TRBJ1-5,NA,TGTGCCAGCAGCCCCTCCGGGGTTGGCAATCAGCCCCAGCATTTT,CASSPSGVGNQPQHF
TRBD1,TRBV9,TRBJ2-7,NA,TGTGCCAGCAGCGTTAATTTGGACAGGGAGCAGTACTTC,CASSVNLDREQYF
TRBD1,TRBV10-3,TRBJ1-1,NA,TGTGCCATCAGTGGGGGACAGGGCGGTGAAGCTTTCTTT,CAISGGQGGEAFF
TRBD1,TRBV7-6,TRBJ1-4,NA,TGTGCCAGCAGCTTAGTCCAGGGGGGATTTGAAAAACTGTTTTTT,CASSLVQGGFEKLFF
NA,TRBV5-4,TRBJ1-1,once,TGTGCCAGCAGCTTGGACAGGTCTGAAGCTTTCTTT,CASSLDRSEAFF
TRBD1,TRBV28,TRBJ2-7,NA,TGTGCCAGCAGTTTAGGGGACAGGGTAGGCGAGCAGTACTTC,CASSLGDRVGEQYF
NA,TRBV19,TRBJ1-2,NA,TGTGCCAGTACCCCCGTCGGGGGGCCCCGTAACTATGGCTACACCTTC,CASTPVGGPRNYGYTF
NA,TRBV7-3,TRBJ1-1,NA,TGTGCCAGCAGCTTATCTTTCGCGAACACTGAAGCTTTCTTT,CASSLSFANTEAFF
NA,TRBV10-3,TRBJ1-1,NA,TGTGCCATCACACATGACAAGAACACTGAAGCTTTCTTT,CAITHDKNTEAFF
NA,TRBV6-5,TRBJ2-2,NA,TGTGCCAGCAGTCCCCGGGCCACCGGGGAGCTGTTTTTT,CASSPRATGELFF
TRBD1,TRBV5-6,TRBJ2-7,once,TGTGCCAGCAGCTTACACGGGACAGTCTACGAGCAGTACTTC,CASSLHGTVYEQYF
NA,TRBV19,TRBJ1-1,NA,TGTGCCAGTAGTAATCGGGCAGACAACACTGAAGCTTTCTTT,CASSNRADNTEAFF
NA,TRBV11-2,TRBJ1-2,NA,TGTGCCAGCAGCTCGTCCCCCCAGGGCTACACCTTC,CASSSSPQGYTF
NA,TRBV2,TRBJ2-7,NA,TGTGCCAGCAGTGGCGGGACCGGGGAGTACTTC,CASSGGTGEYF
NA,TRBV20-1,TRBJ2-7,NA,TGCAGTGCTAGATCTCCTACACAGCAGTACTTC,CSARSPTQQYF
TRBD2,TRBV5-4,TRBJ2-1,NA,TGTGCCAGCAGCTTTGGGAGGGATCCCTTCGATGAGCAGTTCTTC,CASSFGRDPFDEQFF
NA,TRBV9,TRBJ1-2,NA,TGTGCCAGCAGCGTAGCTGATAACGGCTACACCTTC,CASSVADNGYTF
NA,TRBV4-3,TRBJ1-1,NA,TGCGCCAGCAGACAAGATCTGGCGGGAGGAACTGAAGCTTTCTTT,CASRQDLAGGTEAFF
NA,TRBV28,TRBJ1-2,NA,TGTGCCAGCAGGAGAGGCGGGCACTATGGCTACACCTTC,CASRRGGHYGYTF
NA,TRBV9,TRBJ1-5,NA,TGTGCCAGCAGCGGGGGGACGGGAGGTTCCAATCAGCCCCAGCATTTT,CASSGGTGGSNQPQHF
NA,TRBV10-3,TRBJ1-2,NA,TGTGCCATCAGACCCGGGGCCCTTAACTATGGCTACACCTTC,CAIRPGALNYGYTF
NA,TRBV12-5,TRBJ2-1,NA,TGTGCTAGTGGCCCCCGTACCCTCGGCGGAGGTGAGCAGTTCTTC,CASGPRTLGGGEQFF
TRBD2,TRBV15,TRBJ2-1,NA,TGTGCCACCAGAGGGACTAGGGGGGAGGGAGAGCAGTTCTTC,CATRGTRGEGEQFF
NA,TRBV25-1,TRBJ1-1,NA,TGTGCCAGCAGTGAATATCCCCAGGCGAGAAAAGCTTTCTTT,CASSEYPQARKAFF
TRBD2,TRBV7-8,TRBJ2-7,NA,TGTGCCAGCAGCATCGTAGCGGGGGATTACGAGCAGTACTTC,CASSIVAGDYEQYF
NA,TRBV2,TRBJ1-1,NA,TGTGCCAGCAGTGGGGATCCGAGGACTGAAGCTTTCTTT,CASSGDPRTEAFF
NA,TRBV28,TRBJ1-5,NA,TGTGCCAGCAGTTTCGGGAGCTATAGCAATCAGCCCCAGCATTTT,CASSFGSYSNQPQHF
TRBD2,TRBV5-1,TRBJ2-3,NA,TGCGCCAGCAGCCAGATTAGCGGGGATTCAGATACGCAGTATTTT,CASSQISGDSDTQYF
NA,TRBV2,TRBJ2-7,NA,TGTGCCAGCAGTGAAAAACGGACCGAGTACTTC,CASSEKRTEYF
TRBD1,TRBV29-1,TRBJ1-2,NA,TGCAGCGCCAGGGGACAGGGGGCCTGGAGTGGCTACACCTTC,CSARGQGAWSGYTF
NA,TRBV5-1,TRBJ2-7,NA,TGCGCCAGCAGCTTGGACAGGCTGGAGAACGAGCAGTACTTC,CASSLDRLENEQYF
TRBD2,TRBV19,TRBJ2-5,NA,TGTGCCAGTAGTACAAACCCTCCTAGCGGGGAGAGACAAGAGACCCAGTACTTC,CASSTNPPSGERQETQYF
NA,TRBV19,TRBJ1-1,NA,TGTGCCAGTAGTCTAGTTGGGTTCGGGACGAACACTGAAGCTTTCTTT,CASSLVGFGTNTEAFF
TRBD1,TRBV2,TRBJ1-2,NA,TGTGCCAGCAGTAGGGGACAGGACGACTATGGCTACACCTTC,CASSRGQDDYGYTF
NA,TRBV7-2,TRBJ2-7,NA,TGTGCCAGCAGCTTAGGGAAGAACTACGAGCAGTACTTC,CASSLGKNYEQYF
NA,TRBV6-5,TRBJ1-2,NA,TGTGCCAGCAGTCCCCGGGCCGACCTTATGGGCTACACCTTC,CASSPRADLMGYTF
TRBD1,TRBV30,TRBJ1-2,NA,TGTGCCTGGAGTACCCCGGACAGGGAGGCTCATGGCTACACCTTC,CAWSTPDREAHGYTF
NA,TRBV5-8,TRBJ1-3,NA,TGTGCCAGCAGCTTGGCAGGTGAAAGCGGAAACACCATATATTTT,CASSLAGESGNTIYF
NA,TRBV27,TRBJ1-1,once,TGTGCCACCTCGCGGCGGGGGGGAGCTTCGGTCACTGAAGCTTTCTTT,CATSRRGGASVTEAFF
NA,TRBV29-1,TRBJ1-4,NA,TGCAGCGTTGAAAGCTTGGGGGAGGGTGAAAAACTGTTTTTT,CSVESLGEGEKLFF
NA,TRBV7-6,TRBJ2-7,NA,TGTGCCAGCAGCCCTACCGAAGAGTTCTACGAGCAGTACTTC,CASSPTEEFYEQYF
NA,TRBV11-3,TRBJ2-7,once,TGTGCCAGCAGCTTGGAGCCGTACGAGCAGTACTTC,CASSLEPYEQYF
TRBD1,TRBV7-8,TRBJ1-6,NA,TGTGCCAGCAGCACCCCGACAGGGGGAAGCTATAATTCACCCCTCCACTTT,CASSTPTGGSYNSPLHF
TRBD1,TRBV10-2,TRBJ1-5,NA,TGCGCCAGCACTCCGGACAGGGCCTATAGCAATCAGCCCCAGCATTTT,CASTPDRAYSNQPQHF
TRBD1,TRBV19,TRBJ1-2,NA,TGTGCCAGTAGTATGAGGGACAGGAATAATTTCTACTATGGCTACACCTTC,CASSMRDRNNFYYGYTF
TRBD1,TRBV7-9,TRBJ1-2,NA,TGTGCCAGCAGCTTACTCCAGGGGGCAAGGGGCTACACCTTC,CASSLLQGARGYTF
NA,TRBV6-6,TRBJ1-6,NA,TGTGCCAGCAGTTCACCGGATAATTCACCCCTCCACTTT,CASSSPDNSPLHF
NA,TRBV7-2,TRBJ2-7,NA,TGTGCCAGCAGCGCCTCGGGGGAGCAGTACTTC,CASSASGEQYF
NA,TRBV7-6,TRBJ1-6,NA,TGTGCCAGCAGCTTAGAATCCCGGGACTCACCCCTCCACTTT,CASSLESRDSPLHF
NA,TRBV29-1,TRBJ2-3,once,TGCAGCGTTGAGCAAAACATTCGTGATACGCAGTATTTT,CSVEQNIRDTQYF
NA,TRBV25-1,TRBJ2-2,NA,TGTGCCAGCAGTGCCCGGAAAAGGACAGAGAACGCCGGGGAGCTGTTTTTT,CASSARKRTENAGELFF
TRBD2,TRBV11-3,TRBJ2-1,NA,TGTGCCAGCAGCTTAGATTGGGCTAGCGGGGGGGGGAATGAGCAGTTCTTC,CASSLDWASGGGNEQFF
TRBD1,TRBV28,TRBJ2-6,NA,TGTGCCAGCAGCTGGGACAGTAGCTCTGGGGCCAACGTCCTGACTTTC,CASSWDSSSGANVLTF